These T cell receptor beta chains were read from a single sample in a study of regulatory T cells in long-lasting Graves disease. TCRdb recomputed calls from the multiplex PCR reads with MiXCR, one row per CDR3 protein. The table includes approximately 360,000 distinct CDR3 sequences, roughly 10% detected once. These records were also assigned to another study, of T cells in Graves' hyperthyroidism and ophthalmopathy.

Source: peripheral blood mononuclear cells (PBMCs), taken at new diagnosis, from a patient treated with antithyroid drugs. Receptors were obtained from a woman between 18 and 29 years old with Graves disease. Both conserved end residues are trimmed from each CDR3. Clone sizes are given selectively: once, few, many, or a class where the clone is expanded.

V | size | CDR3
TRBV2 | many | ASSRDRDPGNTIY
TRBV12-3/TRBV12-4 | many | ASSPRGGGVPDTQY
TRBV7-8 | . | ASSTGGRTEAF
TRBV12-3/TRBV12-4 | many | ASSLEQGAGTGELF
TRBV6-2/TRBV6-3 | many | ASSYGGSGYT
TRBV11-2 | many | ASSGTWTYEQY
TRBV10-1 | . | ASSGLGNTIY
TRBV30 | many | AWRQVAGREAF
TRBV9 | . | ASRPPGGNYGYT
TRBV10-2 | many | ASILAGGNEQF
TRBV2 | many | ASSPWRGRTYNEQF